This T cell receptor (beta chain) was identified in a study of cytomegalovirus exposure and HLA in healthy donors. Remarks on this clone: Its antigen is not identified.

The PCR made use of 60 Vbeta and 13 Jbeta primers. Here immunoSEQ multiplex PCR was the method, and the copy in TCRdb shows in-frame clones only, minus some. Of more than 110,000 clones in the sample, almost 85% were seen once. Findings and limits, study-wide: Productive status was seen about 87% or about 30% of the time for most TCR beta V segments in an earlier analysis.

This sequence was found in a man younger than 40 in good health and CMV-seropositive. The sample taken for sequencing was PBMCs.

CDR3 bases: TGTGCCAGCAGCCAAGAATGGCTAGCGGTGGATACGCAGTATTTT. As protein: CASSQEWLAVDTQYF. The V and J genes are TRBV4-2 and TRBJ2-3; 7 nucleotides align to TRBD2. CDR3 size: 15 residues. J lost 6 bases, V lost 0 bases, and 6 bases had no gene match. Germline-derived CDR1 and CDR2 are LGHNA and YNFKEQ.